Below are 24 T cell receptor beta chains sequenced from a single sample in a study of cytomegalovirus exposure and HLA in healthy donors listed by TCRdb under 2017. Library preparation was by the immunoSEQ multiplex PCR assay. The multiplex PCR relied on a mix of 60 forward primers for TCR Vbeta segments and 13 reverse primers for TCR Jbeta segments. Drawn from immuneACCESS, this table holds only the in-frame rearrangements with V and J called that TCRdb kept. Clones are partly lost; checked studies trace under half to an unresolved V gene and leave the rest unexplained. The sample contains tens of thousands of clones, roughly 70% of them found a single time. Jointly, the top ten make up 4% to 5% of the sample. The sequenced sample consisted of PBMCs. These receptor sequences come from a man aged 55-75 years in good health and CMV-seropositive.

This chain links TRBV13 with TRBJ2-7; 8 bases are a match to TRBD1. The CDR3 contains 19 residues. CDR1 is PRHDT and CDR2 is FYEKMQ in the germline V gene (reference sequence). V lost 1 base to trimming and J lost 1 base; unmatched junction nucleotides: 15. CDR3 DNA: TGTGCCAGCAGCTTAGAAACCCCAAGCCCGGACAGGGTGTCCTACGAGCAGTACTTC. Amino acids: CASSLETPSPDRVSYEQYF.

V gene TRBV7-2 combines with J gene TRBJ2-1; TRBD2 agrees at 7 bases. The CDR3 runs 14 residues. V shed 5 bases, J shed 6 bases, and the junction held 7 bases outside the gene matches. CDR1 SGHTA and CDR2 FQGNSA come from the germline V gene. This chain's CDR3 is CASSPGGRGNEQFF. The CDR3 nucleotides read TGTGCCAGCAGCCCGGGGGGTCGGGGCAATGAGCAGTTCTTC.

The rearrangement joins TRBV9 to TRBJ2-3, with 9 bases lining up with TRBD2. CDR3 size: 17 residues. The J segment lost 5 bases and the V segment lost 5 bases, leaving 15 bases of the junction unmatched. Germline V lookup: CDR1 SGDLS, CDR2 YYNGEE. CDR3 protein: CASSPRGREGLEDTQYF. The CDR3 nucleotides read TGTGCCAGCAGTCCTAGGGGGCGGGAGGGCCTAGAAGATACGCAGTATTTT.

A remark on this clone: Within the sample, other DNA sequences also encode this same CDR3. Here the CDR3 DNA reads TGTGCCAGTAGTATAGGGACTTCCCTCCAAGAGACCCAGTACTTC. It translates to CASSIGTSLQETQYF. The V call is TRBV19, the J call TRBJ2-5; maybe TRBD2 (5 bases). This CDR3 is built from 15 residues. Trimming shortened V by 1 base and J by 1 base, and 10 bases separated the two germline ends. Germline V gene data show CDR1 as LNHDA and CDR2 as SQIVND (reference sequence).

The V and J genes are TRBV7-9 and TRBJ2-2; TRBD1 matches at 7 bases. Germline V gives CDR1 SEHNR, CDR2 FQNEAQ (reference sequence). The CDR3 is made up of 17 amino acids. V lost 5 bases, J lost 2 bases, and 11 bases stayed unmatched. Written as DNA, the CDR3 is TGTGCCAGCAGCCCCCGAAGGGGGACAGTCAACACCGGGGAGCTGTTTTTT. It translates to CASSPRRGTVNTGELFF.

The chain couples TRBV9 to TRBJ2-7, with TRBD2 as a possible D gene (5 bases). The CDR3 has 14 residues. Germline values: CDR1 SGDLS, CDR2 YYNGEE. Trimming took 0 bases from V and 5 from J, leaving 12 bases between them. The CDR3 coding sequence is TGTGCCAGCAGCGTAGCACCCGAACTAGACGAGCAGTACTTC. Translation: CASSVAPELDEQYF.

The chain has TRBV30 and TRBJ1-5; D gene uncertain. Per germline, CDR1 GTSNPN and CDR2 SVGIG (reference sequence). Trimming took 2 bases from V and 2 from J, leaving 7 bases between them. This CDR3 is 13 amino acids long. For the CDR3, the DNA is TGTGCCTGGAGTTCAGAGGGCAATCAGCCCCAGCATTTT. As protein: CAWSSEGNQPQHF.

V and J are TRBV18 and TRBJ2-3; tentatively, D is TRBD1 (6 bases). The CDR3 is made up of 13 amino acids. From germline, CDR1 is KGHSH and CDR2 LQKENI. V lost 8 bases and J 2 bases, leaving 11 bases between the germline ends. CDR3: CASAWTDTDTQYF. In DNA form, the CDR3 reads TGTGCCAGCGCTTGGACAGACACAGATACGCAGTATTTT. Based on the CDR3 plus reference TRBV18 and TRBJ2-3, the full variable domain is NAGVMQNPRHLVRRRGQEARLRCSPMKGHSHVYWYRQLPEEGLKFMVYLQKENIIDESGMPKERFSAEFPKEGPSILRIQQVVRGDSAAYFCASAWTDTDTQYFGPGTRLTVL.

The chain employs TRBV6-1 and TRBJ1-1, with D possibly matching TRBD1 (6 bases). The CDR3 loop spans 13 amino acids. Germline V gene lookup returns CDR1 MNHNS and CDR2 SASEGT. The V gene lost 3 bases and the J gene lost 4 bases, with 9 bases spanning the gap. The CDR3 region has the DNA TGTGCCAGCAGTGAGTTACAGGGCACTGAAGCTTTCTTT. Protein product: CASSELQGTEAFF.

The rearrangement links TRBV29-1 to TRBJ2-1; 10 bases line up with TRBD2. The V and J ends lost 7 bases and 4 bases, in that order; junction bases with no gene match: 16. The germline V gene has CDR1 SQVTM and CDR2 ANQGSEA. The CDR3 loop spans 17 amino acids. The CDR3 spells CSGKLGVAGGQYNEQFF. The CDR3 nucleotides are TGCAGCGGGAAGCTTGGGGTAGCGGGAGGACAGTACAATGAGCAGTTCTTC.

V is TRBV5-1 and J is TRBJ1-1; D unresolved. The V end lost 8 bases, the J end lost 6 bases, and 20 bases lay between the germline ends. Per the germline V gene, CDR1 is SGHRS and CDR2 is YFSETQ. The length of the CDR3 is 14 residues. In DNA form, the CDR3 reads TGCGCCAGTACCTATACCGTCCCAGGCGCTGAAGCTTTCTTT. Its translation is CASTYTVPGAEAFF.

The DNA of the CDR3 is TGTGCCACCAGCAGAGACGACAACGAGCAGTACTTC. Encoded protein: CATSRDDNEQYF. The chain employs TRBV15 and TRBJ2-7, with no clear D. Germline loops: CDR1 LNHNV, CDR2 YYDKDF (reference sequence). Deletions cut 0 bases from V and 5 bases from J, with 5 bases between. The CDR3 consists of 12 residues.

The rearrangement links TRBV5-1 to TRBJ2-3; 8 bases map to TRBD2. Germline CDR1 is SGHRS and CDR2 is YFSETQ. V lost 1 base, J lost 0 bases, and 4 bases stayed unmatched. The CDR3 runs 16 residues. The CDR3 here is CASSLFAGGSTDTQYF. The CDR3 region has the DNA TGCGCCAGCAGCTTGTTTGCGGGGGGTAGCACAGATACGCAGTATTTT. Combining the CDR3 with reference TRBV5-1 and TRBJ2-3 gives the whole variable domain KAGVTQTPRYLIKTRGQQVTLSCSPISGHRSVSWYQQTPGQGLQFLFEYFSETQRNKGNFPGRFSGRQFSNSRSEMNVSTLELGDSALYLCASSLFAGGSTDTQYFGPGTRLTVL.

The genes are TRBV5-1 and TRBJ2-5; tentative D call: TRBD1 (6 bases). The germline gives CDR1 SGHRS, CDR2 YFSETQ. The CDR3 loop spans 16 amino acids. V was clipped by 1 base and J by 1 base, with 14 bases between them. The CDR3 reads CASSLIQGPPQETQYF. The DNA of the CDR3 is TGCGCCAGCAGCTTGATACAGGGCCCCCCCCAAGAGACCCAGTACTTC.

This chain connects TRBV11-3 to TRBJ2-3; TRBD2 agrees at 7 bases. The CDR3 runs to 14 residues. Germline assignment: CDR1 SGHNT and CDR2 YENEEA. V shed 5 bases, J shed 6 bases, and the junction held 8 bases outside the gene matches. The CDR3, as DNA: TGTGCCAGCAGCAGAGGACTAGGAGGGGATACGCAGTATTTT. Its protein is CASSRGLGGDTQYF.

This sequence joins TRBV25-1 and TRBJ2-1; the match to TRBD1 covers 7 bases. Germline CDR1 reads MGHDK; CDR2 reads SYGVNS. The trim removed 9 bases at V and 7 bases at J, leaving 12 bases unmatched. This CDR3 comprises 14 residues. The CDR3 reads CASIRQGRGNEQFF. The CDR3, as DNA: TGTGCCAGTATCCGACAGGGAAGAGGGAATGAGCAGTTCTTC.

This rearrangement joins TRBV4-1 to TRBJ2-5; 9 bases align to TRBD2. The trim removed 4 bases at V and 2 bases at J, leaving 2 bases unmatched. The CDR3 covers 14 residues. Germline-derived CDR1 and CDR2 are MGHRA and YSYEKL. The CDR3 spells CASSPGLAQETQYF. CDR3 DNA: TGCGCCAGCAGCCCTGGACTAGCGCAAGAGACCCAGTACTTC.

This clone was counted once. The DNA of the CDR3 is TGTGCCAGCAGCCCCGGGACAGGGGGCCACGGGGAGCTGTTTTTT. Its translation is CASSPGTGGHGELFF. The chain recombines TRBV6-5 with TRBJ2-2; TRBD1 matches 12 bases. Germline loops: CDR1 MNHEY, CDR2 SVGAGI. Unmatched junction bases numbered 6, after V lost 6 bases and J lost 7 bases. The length of the CDR3 is 15 residues.

The V gene is TRBV5-1, the J gene TRBJ2-5; TRBD2 matches at 7 bases. Losses at the gene ends were 0 bases for V and 8 bases for J; bases not matched to a gene: 10. Germline CDR1 and CDR2: SGHRS and YFSETQ. The length of the CDR3 is 15 residues. As DNA, the CDR3 is TGCGCCAGCAGCTTGGAGGGAGGGCCCCGGGGAACCCAGTACTTC. This translates into CASSLEGGPRGTQYF.

V is TRBV10-2 and J is TRBJ2-3; TRBD2 agrees at 7 bases. V shed 2 bases and J 6 bases; nucleotides not matched to a gene: 8. Germline CDR1 WSHSY, CDR2 SAAADI. The CDR3 is made up of 15 amino acids. The CDR3 coding sequence is TGCGCCAGCAGTGAGGCGGGGGTAGGGAGGGATACGCAGTATTTT. Encoded protein: CASSEAGVGRDTQYF.

The table lists this clone with a few counts. The V gene is TRBV29-1, the J gene TRBJ2-2; perhaps TRBD2 as D (5 bases). V was shortened by 6 bases and J by 5 bases, with 7 bases between the two germline ends. Germline V gives CDR1 SQVTM, CDR2 ANQGSEA. This CDR3 region has 11 residues. DNA for the CDR3: TGCAGCGTCCCGGGAACCGGGGAGCTGTTTTTT. It yields the protein CSVPGTGELFF.

Only one count was recorded for this clone. The genes are TRBV1 and TRBJ2-1; TRBD1 reflects the table's D call only, with no check against the DNA. TRBV1 is an annotated pseudogene. This CDR3 region has 19 residues. The CDR3 coding sequence is TGCACCAGCAGCCAAGAGGATACAGGGGGGTGTATGACCTACAATGAGCAGTTCTTC. Translating gives CTSSQEDTGGCMTYNEQFF.

This sequence joins TRBV7-6 and TRBJ2-7; a possible D gene is TRBD1 (6 bases). Germline V gene sequence: CDR1 SGHVS, CDR2 FNYEAQ. There are 13 residues in the CDR3. Trimming took 4 bases from V and 4 from J, leaving 11 bases between them. For the CDR3, the DNA is TGTGCCAGCAGCTGGGACACAGAATACGAGCAGTACTTC. Protein product: CASSWDTEYEQYF.

The CDR3 DNA reads TGCGCCAGCAGCCAAGCCCCGGGACTCTCCTACGAGCAGTACTTC. It is translated as CASSQAPGLSYEQYF. The chain uses TRBV4-1 and TRBJ2-7; D is perhaps TRBD2 (6 bases). The germline CDR1 and CDR2 sequences are MGHRA and YSYEKL. V was clipped by 1 base and J by 0 bases, with 10 bases between them. The CDR3 is made up of 15 amino acids.